This TCR beta chain was retrieved from a study of T cell changes during pregnancy in multiple sclerosis. V lost 7 bases to trimming and J lost 0 bases, with 13 bases between them. CDR1 and CDR2 (germline): LNHDA, SQIVND (reference sequence). This CDR3 contains 15 residues. TCRdb's copy holds only in-frame clones and misses some; the assay was immunoSEQ multiplex PCR. There are 90,000 to 100,000 clones in the sample; 90% to 95% occur only once, and 4.3% lies in the top ten. This material consisted of peripheral blood, taken in the first trimester of pregnancy. This clonotype was sampled from a female donor with multiple sclerosis, enrolled in a pregnancy study. J is TRBJ1-3 and V is TRBV19, with D perhaps TRBD1 (5 bases). CDR3 bases: TGTGCCAGTAAAGTGGGGGGACGCTCTGGAAACACCATATATTTT. Amino acid sequence: CASKVGGRSGNTIYF.